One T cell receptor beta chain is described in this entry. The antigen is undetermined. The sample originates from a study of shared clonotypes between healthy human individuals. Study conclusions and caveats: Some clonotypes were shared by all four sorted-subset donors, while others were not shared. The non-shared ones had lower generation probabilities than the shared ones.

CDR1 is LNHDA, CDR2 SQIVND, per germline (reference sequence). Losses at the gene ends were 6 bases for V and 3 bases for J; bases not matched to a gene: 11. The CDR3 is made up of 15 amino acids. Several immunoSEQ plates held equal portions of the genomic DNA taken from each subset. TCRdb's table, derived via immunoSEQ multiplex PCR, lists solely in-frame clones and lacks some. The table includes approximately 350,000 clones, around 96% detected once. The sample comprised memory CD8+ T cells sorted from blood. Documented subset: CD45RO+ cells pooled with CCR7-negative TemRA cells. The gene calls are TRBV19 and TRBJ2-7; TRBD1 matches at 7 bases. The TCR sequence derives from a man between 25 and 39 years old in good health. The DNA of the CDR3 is TGTGCCAGTAGGGCAGGGGGTGCTTTAAACTACGAGCAGTACTTC. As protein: CASRAGGALNYEQYF.